The table lists the clone carrying this T cell receptor (beta chain) with a count of one. The antigen remains undetermined. Germline CDR1 LNHNV, CDR2 YYDKDF (reference sequence). The CDR3 totals 15 residues. V lost 0 bases to trimming and J lost 2 bases, with 10 bases between them. The TCR beta profiling, which covered VDJ combination and CDR3 sequence, was carried out using genomic DNA as the template. TCRdb reprocessed the reads with MiXCR, giving one entry per CDR3 protein. The sample has some 120,000 distinct CDR3 sequences, around 48% seen once; the top ten hold about 2.5%. This specimen belongs to a study of CD8+CD57+ T cells in acquired aplastic anemia. Whole-study context: Quantities of DNA derived from sorted CD4+ and CD8+ cells averaged around 3 ug. Study results and limitations: Patients and healthy controls showed no significant CD8+ Simpson's diversity difference.

This sequence originates from a human donor in good health, serving as a control. The sample taken for sequencing was sorted CD4+, CD8+, or CD8+CD57+ T cells (not recorded which) from PBMCs. The chain employs TRBV15 and TRBJ1-2; D is possibly TRBD1 (5 bases). The CDR3 nucleotides are TGTGCCACCAGCAGAGATGGGGGAGCAAACTATGGCTACACCTTC. Translation gives CATSRDGGANYGYTF.